This TCR beta chain was sequenced during a study of T cell responses to AZD1222 COVID-19 vaccine. A remark on this clone: Other DNA sequences in the sample encode the same CDR3.

The method was immunoSEQ multiplex PCR; TCRdb's version includes in-frame clones alone and lacks a portion of them. The sample carries about 130,000 clones, approximately 93% recorded once. The sequencing here drew on peripheral blood, taken on day 0 of AZD1222 vaccination. The sequence came from an adult in good health.

The CDR3 spells CSARTSYEQYF. The CDR3 nucleotides read TGCAGTGCTAGGACTAGCTACGAGCAGTACTTC. The chain combines TRBV20-1 with TRBJ2-7, with D maybe TRBD2 (6 bases). V gave up 3 bases and J gave up 3 bases, with 6 bases separating them. This CDR3 is built from 11 residues. Germline V gives CDR1 DFQATT, CDR2 SNEGSKA (reference sequence).